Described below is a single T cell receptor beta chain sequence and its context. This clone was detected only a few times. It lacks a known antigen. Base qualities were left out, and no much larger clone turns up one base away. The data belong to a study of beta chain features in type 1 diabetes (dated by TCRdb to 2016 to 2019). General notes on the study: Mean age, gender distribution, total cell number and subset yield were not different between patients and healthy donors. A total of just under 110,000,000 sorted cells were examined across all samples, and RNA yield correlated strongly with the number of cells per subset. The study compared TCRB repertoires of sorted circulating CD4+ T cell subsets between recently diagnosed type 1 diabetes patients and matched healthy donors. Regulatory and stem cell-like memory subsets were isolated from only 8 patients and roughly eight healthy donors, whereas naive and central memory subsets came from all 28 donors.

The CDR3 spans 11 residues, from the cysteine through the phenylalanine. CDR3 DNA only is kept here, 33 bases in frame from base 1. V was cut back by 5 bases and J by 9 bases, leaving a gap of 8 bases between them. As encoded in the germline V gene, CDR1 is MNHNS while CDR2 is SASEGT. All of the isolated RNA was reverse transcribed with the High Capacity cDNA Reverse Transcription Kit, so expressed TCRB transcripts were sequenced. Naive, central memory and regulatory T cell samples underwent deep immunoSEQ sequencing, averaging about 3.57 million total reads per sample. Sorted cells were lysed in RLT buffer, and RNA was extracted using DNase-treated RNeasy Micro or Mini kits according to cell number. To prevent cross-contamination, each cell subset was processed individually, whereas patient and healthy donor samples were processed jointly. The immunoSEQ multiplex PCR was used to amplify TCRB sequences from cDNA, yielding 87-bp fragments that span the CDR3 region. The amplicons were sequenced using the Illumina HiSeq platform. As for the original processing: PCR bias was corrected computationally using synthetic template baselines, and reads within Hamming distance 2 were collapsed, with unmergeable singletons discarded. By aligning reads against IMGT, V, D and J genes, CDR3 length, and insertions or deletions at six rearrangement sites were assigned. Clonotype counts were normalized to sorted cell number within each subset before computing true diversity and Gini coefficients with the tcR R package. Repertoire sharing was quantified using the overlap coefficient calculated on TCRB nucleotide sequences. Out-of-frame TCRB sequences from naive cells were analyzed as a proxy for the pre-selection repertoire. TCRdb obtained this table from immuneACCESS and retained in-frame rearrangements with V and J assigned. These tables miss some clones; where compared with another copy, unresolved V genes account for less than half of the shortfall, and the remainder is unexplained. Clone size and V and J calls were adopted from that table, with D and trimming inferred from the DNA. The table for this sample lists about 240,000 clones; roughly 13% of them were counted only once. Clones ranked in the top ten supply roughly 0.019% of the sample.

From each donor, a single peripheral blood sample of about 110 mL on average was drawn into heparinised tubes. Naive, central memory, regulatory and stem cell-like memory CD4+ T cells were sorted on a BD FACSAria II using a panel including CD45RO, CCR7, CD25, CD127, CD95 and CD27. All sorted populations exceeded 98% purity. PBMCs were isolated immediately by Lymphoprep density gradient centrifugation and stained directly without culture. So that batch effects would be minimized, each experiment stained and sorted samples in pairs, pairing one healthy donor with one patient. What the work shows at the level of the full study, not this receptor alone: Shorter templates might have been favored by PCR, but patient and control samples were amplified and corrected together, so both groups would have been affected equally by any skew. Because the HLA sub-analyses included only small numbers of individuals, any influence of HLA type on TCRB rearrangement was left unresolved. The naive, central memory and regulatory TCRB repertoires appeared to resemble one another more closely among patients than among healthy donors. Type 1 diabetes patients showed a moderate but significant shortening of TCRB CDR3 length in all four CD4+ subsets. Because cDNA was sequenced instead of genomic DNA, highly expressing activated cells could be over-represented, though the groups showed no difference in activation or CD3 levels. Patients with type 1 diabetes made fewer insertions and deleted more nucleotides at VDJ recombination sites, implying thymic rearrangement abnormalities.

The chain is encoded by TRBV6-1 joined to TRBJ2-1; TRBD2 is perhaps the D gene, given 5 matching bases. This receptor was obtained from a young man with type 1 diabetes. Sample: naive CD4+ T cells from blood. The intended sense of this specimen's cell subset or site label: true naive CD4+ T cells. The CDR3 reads CASSREAEQFF. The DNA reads TGTGCCAGCAGTCGGGAAGCTGAGCAGTTCTTC.